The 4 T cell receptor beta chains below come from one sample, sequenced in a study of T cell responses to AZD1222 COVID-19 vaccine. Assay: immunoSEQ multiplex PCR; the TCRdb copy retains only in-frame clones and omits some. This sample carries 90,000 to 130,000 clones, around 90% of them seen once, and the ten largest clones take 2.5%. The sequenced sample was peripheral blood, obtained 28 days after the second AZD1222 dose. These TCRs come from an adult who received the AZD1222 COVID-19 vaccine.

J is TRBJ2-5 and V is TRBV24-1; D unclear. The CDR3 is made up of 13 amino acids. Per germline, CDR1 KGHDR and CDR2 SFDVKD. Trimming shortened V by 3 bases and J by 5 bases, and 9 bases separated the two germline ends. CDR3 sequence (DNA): TGTGCCACCAGTGATGTGGTGGTGGAGACCCAGTACTTC. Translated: CATSDVVVETQYF.

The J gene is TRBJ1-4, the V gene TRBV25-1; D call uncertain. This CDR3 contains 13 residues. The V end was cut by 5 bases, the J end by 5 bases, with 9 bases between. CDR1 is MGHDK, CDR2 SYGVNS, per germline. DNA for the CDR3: TGTGCCAGCAGTAGGCAAGTAAATGAAAAACTGTTTTTT. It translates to CASSRQVNEKLFF.

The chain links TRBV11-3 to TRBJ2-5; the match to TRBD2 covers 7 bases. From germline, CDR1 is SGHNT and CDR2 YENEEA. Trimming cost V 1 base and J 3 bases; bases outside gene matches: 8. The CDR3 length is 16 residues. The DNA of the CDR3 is TGTGCCAGCAGCTTAGTTTACGCGGCGGGAGAAGAGACCCAGTACTTC. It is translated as CASSLVYAAGEETQYF. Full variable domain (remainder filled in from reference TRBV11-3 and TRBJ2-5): EAGVVQSPRYKIIEKKQPVAFWCNPISGHNTLYWYLQNLGQGPELLIRYENEEAVDDSQLPKDRFSAERLKGVDSTLKIQPAELGDSAVYLCASSLVYAAGEETQYFGPGTRLLVL.

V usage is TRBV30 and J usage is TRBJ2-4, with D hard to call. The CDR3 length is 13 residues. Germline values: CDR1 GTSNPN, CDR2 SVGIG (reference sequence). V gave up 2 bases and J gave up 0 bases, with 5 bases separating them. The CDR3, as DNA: TGTGCCTGGAGTCCGGTAGCCAAAAACATTCAGTACTTC. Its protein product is CAWSPVAKNIQYF.